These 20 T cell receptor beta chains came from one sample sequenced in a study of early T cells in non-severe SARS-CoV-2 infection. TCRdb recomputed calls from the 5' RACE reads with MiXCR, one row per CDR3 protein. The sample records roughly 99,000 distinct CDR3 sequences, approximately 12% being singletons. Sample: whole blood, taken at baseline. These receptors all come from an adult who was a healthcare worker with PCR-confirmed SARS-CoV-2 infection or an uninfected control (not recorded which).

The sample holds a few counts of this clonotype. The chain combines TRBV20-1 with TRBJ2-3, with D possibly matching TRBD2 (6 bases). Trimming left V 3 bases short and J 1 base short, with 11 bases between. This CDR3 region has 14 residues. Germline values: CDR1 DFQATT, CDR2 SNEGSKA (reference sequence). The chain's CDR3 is CSARSGGGTDTQYF. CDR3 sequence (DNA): TGCAGTGCTAGGTCCGGGGGAGGCACAGATACGCAGTATTTT.

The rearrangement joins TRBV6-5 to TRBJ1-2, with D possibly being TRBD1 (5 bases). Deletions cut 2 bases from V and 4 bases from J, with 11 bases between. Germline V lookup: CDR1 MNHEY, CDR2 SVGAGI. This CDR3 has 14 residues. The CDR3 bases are TGTGCCAGCAGTTACGCGGGGGATTCCTATGGCTACACCTTC. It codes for CASSYAGDSYGYTF.

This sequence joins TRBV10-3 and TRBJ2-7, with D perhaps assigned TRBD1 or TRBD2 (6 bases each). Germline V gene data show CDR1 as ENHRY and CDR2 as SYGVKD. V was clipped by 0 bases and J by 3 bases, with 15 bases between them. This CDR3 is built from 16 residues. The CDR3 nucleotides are TGTGCCATCAGTGAGTCGAAATCGGGGGCCAGCTACGAGCAGTACTTC. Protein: CAISESKSGASYEQYF.

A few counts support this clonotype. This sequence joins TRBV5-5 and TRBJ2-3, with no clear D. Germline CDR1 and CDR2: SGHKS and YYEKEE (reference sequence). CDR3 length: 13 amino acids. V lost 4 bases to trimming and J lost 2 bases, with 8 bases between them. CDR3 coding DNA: TGTGCCAGCAGCCAGGCGACCACAGATACGCAGTATTTT. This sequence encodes CASSQATTDTQYF. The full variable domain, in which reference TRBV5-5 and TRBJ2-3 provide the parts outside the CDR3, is DAGVTQSPTHLIKTRGQQVTLRCSPISGHKSVSWYQQVLGQGPQFIFQYYEKEERGRGNFPDRFSARQFPNYSSELNVNALLLGDSALYLCASSQATTDTQYFGPGTRLTVL.

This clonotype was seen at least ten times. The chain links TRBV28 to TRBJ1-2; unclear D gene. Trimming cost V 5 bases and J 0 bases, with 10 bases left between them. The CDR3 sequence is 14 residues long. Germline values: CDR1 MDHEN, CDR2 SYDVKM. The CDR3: CASSTHGANYGYTF. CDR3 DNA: TGTGCCAGCAGTACCCACGGCGCTAACTATGGCTACACCTTC.

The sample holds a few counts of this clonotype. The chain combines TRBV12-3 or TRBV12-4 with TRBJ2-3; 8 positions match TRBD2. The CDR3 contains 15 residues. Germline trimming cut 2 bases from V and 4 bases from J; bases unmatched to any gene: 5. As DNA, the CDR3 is TGTGCCAGCAGTTTATCGGGGGGGAGGGCAGATACGCAGTATTTT. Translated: CASSLSGGRADTQYF.

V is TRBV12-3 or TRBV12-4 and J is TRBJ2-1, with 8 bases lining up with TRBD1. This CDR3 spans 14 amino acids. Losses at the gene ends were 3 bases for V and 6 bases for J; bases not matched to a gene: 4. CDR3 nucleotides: TGTGCCAGCAGTTTTTTACAGGGGGTCAATGAGCAGTTCTTC. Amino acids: CASSFLQGVNEQFF.

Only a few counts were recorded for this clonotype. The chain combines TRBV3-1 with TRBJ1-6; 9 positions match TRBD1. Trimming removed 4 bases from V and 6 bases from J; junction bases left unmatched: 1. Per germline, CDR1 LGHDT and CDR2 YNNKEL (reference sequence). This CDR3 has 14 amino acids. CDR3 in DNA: TGTGCCAGCAGCCCGGGACAGGGTAATTCACCCCTCCACTTT. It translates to CASSPGQGNSPLHF.

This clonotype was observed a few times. DNA of the CDR3: TGTGCCAGCAGCCAAGCTGAAAAACTGTTTTTT. Translating it yields CASSQAEKLFF. This rearrangement joins TRBV3-1 to TRBJ1-4, with D unclear. The CDR3 loop spans 11 amino acids. The V end lost 1 base, the J end lost 7 bases, and 1 base lay between the germline ends. Germline CDR1 LGHDT, CDR2 YNNKEL (reference sequence). Full variable domain (rest looked up from reference TRBV3-1 and TRBJ1-4): DTAVSQTPKYLVTQMGNDKSIKCEQNLGHDTMYWYKQDSKKFLKIMFSYNNKELIINETVPNRFSPKSPDKAHLNLHINSLELGDSAVYFCASSQAEKLFFGSGTQLSVL.

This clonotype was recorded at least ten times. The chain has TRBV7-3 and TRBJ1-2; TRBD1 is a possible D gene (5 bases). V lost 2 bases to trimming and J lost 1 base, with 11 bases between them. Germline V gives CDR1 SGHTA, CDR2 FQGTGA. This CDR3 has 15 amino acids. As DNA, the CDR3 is TGTGCCAGCAGCTTACAGGGCCTGCATAACTATGGCTACACCTTC. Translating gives CASSLQGLHNYGYTF.

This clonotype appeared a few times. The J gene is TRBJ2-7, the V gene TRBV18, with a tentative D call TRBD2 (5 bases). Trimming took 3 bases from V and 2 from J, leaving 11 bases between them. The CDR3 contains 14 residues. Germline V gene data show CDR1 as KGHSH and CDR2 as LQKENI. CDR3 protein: CASSPQRATYEQYF. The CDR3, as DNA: TGTGCCAGCTCACCGCAGAGGGCTACCTACGAGCAGTACTTC.

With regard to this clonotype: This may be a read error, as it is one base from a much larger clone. CDR3 sequence: CASNLQGLRGYTF. CDR3 bases: TGTGCCAGCAACCTACAGGGACTGCGAGGCTACACCTTC. The V call is TRBV6-6, the J call TRBJ1-2; D may be TRBD1 (6 bases). There are 13 residues in the CDR3. Germline loops: CDR1 MNHNY, CDR2 SVGAGI (reference sequence). Trimming removed 7 bases from V and 8 bases from J, with 17 bases in between.

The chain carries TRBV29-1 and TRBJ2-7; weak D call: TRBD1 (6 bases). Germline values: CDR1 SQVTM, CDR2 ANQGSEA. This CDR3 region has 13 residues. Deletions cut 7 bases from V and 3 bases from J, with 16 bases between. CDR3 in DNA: TGCAGCGCATCGACTGGACAGTTCTACGAGCAGTACTTC. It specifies CSASTGQFYEQYF.

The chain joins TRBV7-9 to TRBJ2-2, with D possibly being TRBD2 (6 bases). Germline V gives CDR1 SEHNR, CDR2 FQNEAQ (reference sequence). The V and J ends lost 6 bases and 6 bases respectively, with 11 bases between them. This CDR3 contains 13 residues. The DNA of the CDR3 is TGTGCCAGCAGGAAGGAGGGCGCCGGGGAGCTGTTTTTT. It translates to CASRKEGAGELFF.

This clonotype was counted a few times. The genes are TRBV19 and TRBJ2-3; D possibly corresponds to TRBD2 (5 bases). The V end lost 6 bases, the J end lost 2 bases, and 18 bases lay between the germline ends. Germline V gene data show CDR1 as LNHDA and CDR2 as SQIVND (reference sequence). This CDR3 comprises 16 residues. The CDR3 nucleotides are TGTGCCAGTAGCCCTCCCCTTGGGGAGATCACAGATACGCAGTATTTT. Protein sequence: CASSPPLGEITDTQYF.

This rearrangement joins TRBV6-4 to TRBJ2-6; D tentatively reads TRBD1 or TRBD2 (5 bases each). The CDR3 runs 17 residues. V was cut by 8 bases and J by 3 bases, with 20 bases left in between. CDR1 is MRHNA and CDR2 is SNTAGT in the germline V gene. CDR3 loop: CASSRDPLWVGANVLTF. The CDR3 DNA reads TGTGCCAGCTCCCGGGACCCCCTTTGGGTTGGGGCCAACGTCCTGACTTTC.

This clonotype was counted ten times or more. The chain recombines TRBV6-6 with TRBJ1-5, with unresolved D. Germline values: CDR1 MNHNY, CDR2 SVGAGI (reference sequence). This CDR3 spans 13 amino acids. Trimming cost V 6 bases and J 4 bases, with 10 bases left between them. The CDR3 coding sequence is TGTGCCAGCAGGACCTTAGGGAATCAGCCCCAGCATTTT. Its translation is CASRTLGNQPQHF.

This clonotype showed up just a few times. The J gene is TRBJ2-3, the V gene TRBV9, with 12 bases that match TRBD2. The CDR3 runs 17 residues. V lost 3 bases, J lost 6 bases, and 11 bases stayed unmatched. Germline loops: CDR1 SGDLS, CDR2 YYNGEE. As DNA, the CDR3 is TGTGCCAGCAGCGCGGCCACTAGCGGGAGGCCCGGGGATACGCAGTATTTT. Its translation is CASSAATSGRPGDTQYF. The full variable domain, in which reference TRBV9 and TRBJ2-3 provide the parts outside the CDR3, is DSGVTQTPKHLITATGQRVTLRCSPRSGDLSVYWYQQSLDQGLQFLIQYYNGEERAKGNILERFSAQQFPDLHSELNLSSLELGDSALYFCASSAATSGRPGDTQYFGPGTRLTVL.

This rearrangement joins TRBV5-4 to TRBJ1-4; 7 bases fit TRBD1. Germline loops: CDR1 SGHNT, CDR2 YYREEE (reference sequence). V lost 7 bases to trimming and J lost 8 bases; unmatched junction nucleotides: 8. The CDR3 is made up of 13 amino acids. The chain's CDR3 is CASQTGVGEKLFF. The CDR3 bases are TGTGCCAGCCAAACAGGGGTGGGCGAAAAACTGTTTTTT.

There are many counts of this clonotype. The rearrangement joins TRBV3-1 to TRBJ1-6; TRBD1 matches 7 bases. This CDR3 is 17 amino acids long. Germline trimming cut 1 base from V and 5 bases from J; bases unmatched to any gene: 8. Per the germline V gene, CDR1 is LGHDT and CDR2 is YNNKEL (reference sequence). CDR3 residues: CASSQGSGGLNNSPLHF. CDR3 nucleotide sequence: TGTGCCAGCAGCCAAGGATCAGGGGGGCTCAATAATTCACCCCTCCACTTT.